The 29 T cell receptor beta chains presented below share a single source sample, sequenced in a study of Ad26.COV2.S vaccination and SARS-CoV-2 variants (dated by TCRdb to the early 2020s). The method was the immunoSEQ multiplex PCR assay. TCRdb re-hosts the immuneACCESS table, in-frame sequences only. Its copies lack some clones; in the studies checked, an unresolved V gene accounts for under half of them, and the cause for the rest is not known. The sample has about 400,000 clones on record, 70% to 90% of them singletons. The ten top clones hold around 2% of the sample. The treatment or condition label, read with the paper, signifies: some 19 received Ad26.COV2.S at low or high dose, single or two shots; 5 received placebo; per-sample allocation not given. Repertoires of vaccine and placebo recipients were sequenced from samples collected on day 63 after the first injection. The material was peripheral blood, obtained in a trial of Ad26.COV2.S vaccine versus placebo. All receptors derive from a person between 18 and 60 years old who received the Ad26.COV2.S COVID-19 vaccine or a placebo.

DNA of the CDR3: TGTGCCTGGAGTCCTACTGACGTACCCTACGAGCAGTACTTC. Protein sequence: CAWSPTDVPYEQYF. The V call is TRBV30, the J call TRBJ2-7, with no clear D. Looked up from germline, CDR1 is GTSNPN and CDR2 is SVGIG (reference sequence). V was trimmed by 2 bases and J by 2 bases, leaving 13 bases between them. The CDR3 covers 14 residues.

This rearrangement joins TRBV5-4 to TRBJ2-7; 10 bases are shared with TRBD1. Germline V lookup: CDR1 SGHNT, CDR2 YYREEE (reference sequence). Losses at the gene ends were 3 bases for V and 5 bases for J; bases not matched to a gene: 8. The CDR3 runs 15 residues. The CDR3, as DNA: TGTGCCAGCAGCTCGCGACAGGGGGCCGAGGACGAGCAGTACTTC. Amino acid sequence: CASSSRQGAEDEQYF. The whole variable domain, filled in from reference TRBV5-4 and TRBJ2-7, reads ETGVTQSPTHLIKTRGQQVTLRCSSQSGHNTVSWYQQALGQGPQFIFQYYREEENGRGNFPPRFSGLQFPNYSSELNVNALELDDSALYLCASSSRQGAEDEQYFGPGTRLTVT.

This sequence joins TRBV5-1 and TRBJ2-1; no reliable D call. Per the germline V gene, CDR1 is SGHRS and CDR2 is YFSETQ. The CDR3 length is 12 residues. With 1 base removed from V and 5 bases from J, the gap between germline ends came to 4 bases. The CDR3, as DNA: TGCGCCAGCAGCTTGACGGACAATGAGCAGTTCTTC. It specifies CASSLTDNEQFF.

The gene calls are TRBV19 and TRBJ1-1, with D unresolved. Trimming removed 7 bases at V and 4 bases at J, with 10 bases between. Looked up from germline, CDR1 is LNHDA and CDR2 is SQIVND (reference sequence). The CDR3 extends over 12 amino acids. This chain's CDR3 is CASMVRSTEAFF. Written as DNA, the CDR3 is TGTGCCAGTATGGTCCGTTCCACTGAAGCTTTCTTT.

This clone was counted between two and nine times. This chain connects TRBV10-3 to TRBJ1-1; 7 bases match TRBD1. In germline, CDR1 is ENHRY, CDR2 SYGVKD. The V gene end was trimmed by 10 bases and the J gene end by 4 bases; junction bases not matched to a gene: 9. This CDR3 spans 13 amino acids. The CDR3 reads CATTRGGGTEAFF. In DNA, the CDR3 is TGTGCCACCACCAGGGGGGGAGGCACTGAAGCTTTCTTT.

This chain joins TRBV6-5 and TRBJ1-2; the match to TRBD1 covers 8 bases. Germline assignment: CDR1 MNHEY and CDR2 SVGAGI. The CDR3 consists of 15 residues. Unmatched junction bases numbered 11, after V lost 8 bases and J lost 3 bases. The CDR3 DNA sequence: TGTGCCAGCGGAAAAGACAGGGGTTTGGACTATGGCTACACCTTC. Its translation: CASGKDRGLDYGYTF.

V usage is TRBV28 and J usage is TRBJ1-6, with 8 positions matching TRBD1. This CDR3 is built from 15 residues. V was pared by 7 bases and J by 7 bases, with 9 bases of the junction left unmatched. Germline V gives CDR1 MDHEN, CDR2 SYDVKM. CDR3 in amino acids: CASILGDRRNSPLHF. In DNA form, the CDR3 reads TGTGCCAGCATCTTGGGGGACAGGAGGAATTCACCCCTCCACTTT.

The chain employs TRBV30 and TRBJ1-5, with D possibly TRBD1 on 6 matching bases. Germline V gene data show CDR1 as GTSNPN and CDR2 as SVGIG (reference sequence). CDR3 length equals 12 residues. V lost 2 bases and J lost 9, with 11 bases in between. CDR3 coding DNA: TGTGCCTGGAGTCACCCACAGGGGCCCCAGCATTTT. This gives the protein CAWSHPQGPQHF.

This chain links TRBV20-1 with TRBJ2-7; D possibly corresponds to TRBD2 (5 bases). CDR3 length: 16 amino acids. V lost 3 bases and J lost 1, with 19 bases in between. Germline V CDR1 and CDR2: DFQATT, SNEGSKA (reference sequence). CDR3 residues: CSASKFSGIKSYEQYF. Written as DNA, the CDR3 is TGCAGTGCTAGTAAGTTCTCCGGGATTAAATCCTACGAGCAGTACTTC.

This chain joins TRBV18 and TRBJ2-7; D unresolved. With 3 bases removed from V and 4 bases from J, the gap between germline ends came to 13 bases. Germline V gives CDR1 KGHSH, CDR2 LQKENI. There are 14 residues in the CDR3. The CDR3: CASSPEVSAYEQYF. The CDR3 DNA follows: TGTGCCAGCTCACCGGAAGTGTCTGCGTACGAGCAGTACTTC.

This chain joins TRBV19 and TRBJ2-1; D is perhaps TRBD1 or TRBD2 (5 bases each). From germline, CDR1 is LNHDA and CDR2 SQIVND (reference sequence). CDR3 size: 12 residues. V lost 4 bases to trimming and J lost 9 bases, with 10 bases between them. CDR3 bases: TGTGCCAGTAGTAGAGTCGGGGCTGAGCAGTTCTTC. Amino acid sequence: CASSRVGAEQFF.

V is TRBV12-3 or TRBV12-4 and J is TRBJ1-5, with D possibly being TRBD1 (5 bases). The V end lost 4 bases, the J end lost 7 bases, and 11 bases lay between the germline ends. The CDR3 totals 13 residues. In DNA, the CDR3 is TGTGCCAGCAGTTCCGGGGCCAGGCAGCCCCAGCATTTT. This encodes CASSSGARQPQHF.

The V and J genes are TRBV4-1 and TRBJ1-4, with TRBD1 as a possible D gene (6 bases). The CDR3 is made up of 19 amino acids. Germline V gene sequence: CDR1 MGHRA, CDR2 YSYEKL. The V and J ends lost 4 bases and 0 bases respectively, with 21 bases between them. The CDR3 region is CASSPRPQGQRSTNEKLFF. CDR3 sequence (DNA): TGCGCCAGCAGCCCCCGACCCCAAGGACAGAGATCAACTAATGAAAAACTGTTTTTT.

The chain uses TRBV19 and TRBJ1-1; D uncertain. The CDR3 is 14 amino acids. Germline V CDR1 and CDR2: LNHDA, SQIVND (reference sequence). Deletions cut 6 bases from V and 0 bases from J, with 11 bases between. The CDR3 nucleotides are TGTGCCAGTAGGATTGGTGGGCTGAACACTGAAGCTTTCTTT. Amino acid sequence: CASRIGGLNTEAFF.

The chain has TRBV5-8 and TRBJ1-2; unclear D gene. The CDR3 is 11 residues long. From germline, CDR1 is SGHTS and CDR2 YDEGEE. Trimming left V 2 bases short and J 7 bases short, with 6 bases between. CDR3 residues: CASSLSAGYTF. As DNA, the CDR3 is TGTGCCAGCAGCTTATCCGCTGGCTACACCTTC.

The chain has TRBV2 and TRBJ2-7; 10 bases fit TRBD1. This CDR3 contains 16 residues. V lost 4 bases to trimming and J lost 3 bases; unmatched junction nucleotides: 9. CDR1 SNHLY and CDR2 FYNNEI come from the germline V gene. The CDR3 sequence: CASSGGQGTIGYEQYF. The CDR3 DNA is TGTGCCAGCAGTGGGGGACAGGGGACAATTGGCTACGAGCAGTACTTC.

This clone turned up a few times. The sample carries other DNA sequences with the same CDR3. This chain uses TRBV6-1 with TRBJ2-5; D gene ambiguous. CDR3 length: 12 amino acids. Germline-derived CDR1 and CDR2 are MNHNS and SASEGT. V lost 1 base and J 2 bases, leaving 2 bases between the germline ends. The CDR3 nucleotides are TGTGCCAGCAGTGAAGGGCAAGAGACCCAGTACTTC. Residues: CASSEGQETQYF.

The CDR3 DNA is TGTGCCTGGAGTGTACAGGGACAGGGCTATGGCTACACCTTC. Translating gives CAWSVQGQGYGYTF. The V gene is TRBV30, the J gene TRBJ1-2, with TRBD1 matching over 9 bases. CDR3 size: 14 residues. With 0 bases clipped from V and 4 bases from J, the junction kept 3 bases outside the gene matches. Germline V gene sequence: CDR1 GTSNPN, CDR2 SVGIG (reference sequence).

The CDR3 loop reads CASSQIRQGDGWTGELFF. CDR3 nucleotide sequence: TGTGCCAGCAGCCAAATTCGGCAGGGAGACGGGTGGACCGGGGAGCTGTTTTTT. The V call is TRBV3-1 (or the pseudogene TRBV3-2), the J call TRBJ2-2; either TRBD1 or TRBD2 may supply D (5 bases each). Per the germline V gene, CDR1 is LGHDT and CDR2 is YNNKEL (reference sequence). With 2 bases removed from V and 5 bases from J, the gap between germline ends came to 21 bases. The CDR3 covers 18 residues.

This chain connects TRBV7-3 to TRBJ2-7; TRBD1 aligns across 10 bases. The CDR3 runs to 16 residues. Trimming took 4 bases from V and 5 from J; bases not matched to a gene: 11. Germline assignment: CDR1 SGHTA and CDR2 FQGTGA. In DNA, the CDR3 is TGTGCCAGCAGCTCCACAGCCGGGACAGGGGCTGACGAGCAGTACTTC. It is translated as CASSSTAGTGADEQYF.

The J gene is TRBJ2-2, the V gene TRBV11-3; no definite D call. The V end was cut by 0 bases, the J end by 6 bases, with 5 bases between. The length of the CDR3 is 13 residues. Per germline, CDR1 SGHNT and CDR2 YENEEA. The CDR3 spells CASSLDGPGELFF. The DNA for the CDR3 is TGTGCCAGCAGCTTAGACGGGCCCGGGGAGCTGTTTTTT.

The chain couples TRBV7-2 to TRBJ2-2, with TRBD2 matching 12 bases. CDR3 length: 18 residues. Losses at the gene ends were 5 bases for V and 5 bases for J; bases not matched to a gene: 12. Per germline, CDR1 SGHTA and CDR2 FQGNSA. CDR3 nucleotide sequence: TGTGCCAGCAGCGCCTTAATACTAGCGGGGGGTAGTACCGGGGAGCTGTTTTTT. This gives the protein CASSALILAGGSTGELFF.

CDR3 bases: TGTGCCAGCAGCCGACAGGGAGCAATCGACGCTTTCTTT. Its translation is CASSRQGAIDAFF. The chain has TRBV6-5 and TRBJ1-1; 7 bases agree with TRBD1. CDR3 length equals 13 residues. Per germline, CDR1 MNHEY and CDR2 SVGAGI. With 6 bases clipped from V and 11 bases from J, the junction kept 12 bases outside the gene matches.

This chain joins TRBV28 and TRBJ1-1; the D gene is possibly TRBD1 (5 bases). Per the germline V gene, CDR1 is MDHEN and CDR2 is SYDVKM. The CDR3 consists of 15 residues. V lost 6 bases and J 1 base, leaving 15 bases between the germline ends. The CDR3 loop reads CASSNPGTTNTEAFF. CDR3 DNA: TGTGCCAGCAGCAATCCAGGGACGACGAACACTGAAGCTTTCTTT.

This chain joins TRBV9 and TRBJ2-1; TRBD2 might be the D (5 bases). Germline-derived CDR1 and CDR2 are SGDLS and YYNGEE. Trimming took off 4 bases at V and 7 bases at J, with 18 bases between the two ends. The CDR3 has 15 residues. DNA for the CDR3: TGTGCCAGCAGCCCTACCGAAATGACGGGGAATGAGCAGTTCTTC. This gives the protein CASSPTEMTGNEQFF. The full variable domain, in which reference TRBV9 and TRBJ2-1 provide the parts outside the CDR3, is DSGVTQTPKHLITATGQRVTLRCSPRSGDLSVYWYQQSLDQGLQFLIQYYNGEERAKGNILERFSAQQFPDLHSELNLSSLELGDSALYFCASSPTEMTGNEQFFGPGTRLTVL.

V usage is TRBV19 and J usage is TRBJ2-5; 9 bases match TRBD1. Germline CDR1 reads LNHDA; CDR2 reads SQIVND (reference sequence). V trimming: 6 bases; J trimming: 5 bases; junction bases outside the gene matches: 10. This CDR3 is built from 15 residues. CDR3 sequence: CASSIPGQGRETQYF. The CDR3 DNA follows: TGTGCCAGTAGCATCCCTGGACAGGGGAGGGAGACCCAGTACTTC.

V gene TRBV4-2 combines with J gene TRBJ2-3, with 11 bases identical to TRBD2. J was trimmed by 2 bases and V by 5 bases; bases with no gene match: 12. The CDR3 covers 18 residues. Germline V gene sequence: CDR1 LGHNA, CDR2 YNFKEQ. CDR3 nucleotide sequence: TGTGCCAGCAGCGGACTAGCGGGCTATGGGGACATCACAGATACGCAGTATTTT. Its translation: CASSGLAGYGDITDTQYF.

This rearrangement joins TRBV4-3 to TRBJ1-1; tentative D call: TRBD1 (5 bases). Trimming pared 1 base from V and 7 bases from J, leaving 10 bases between. Germline V CDR1 and CDR2: LGHNA, YSLEER. The CDR3 extends over 13 amino acids. The CDR3 coding sequence is TGCGCCAGCAGCCAAGCGGGGGGGATTGAAGCTTTCTTT. It codes for CASSQAGGIEAFF.

The rearrangement joins TRBV7-2 to TRBJ2-1, with 7 bases matching TRBD2. V dropped 3 bases and J dropped 5; count of bases not matched to a gene: 4. There are 14 residues in the CDR3. CDR1 and CDR2 from the germline V gene are SGHTA and FQGNSA. The CDR3 loop reads CASSFGGGDNEQFF. In nucleotides, the CDR3 is TGTGCCAGCAGCTTTGGTGGGGGGGACAATGAGCAGTTCTTC.